These 31 T cell receptor beta chains were sequenced from one sample in a study of monozygotic twins with inflammatory bowel disease (dated by TCRdb to between 2018 and 2021). The library relied on 5' RACE. TCRdb lists the instrument as Illumina HiSeq 2500. Each CDR3 protein sequence appears as one entry after TCRdb reprocessed the reads, and no DNA is included. The record for this sample contains roughly 120,000 distinct CDR3 sequences. Roughly 12% of the sample goes to the ten largest clones. The specimen sequenced was blood. These receptors were collected from a human donor with ulcerative colitis or Crohn's disease, or a healthy co-twin of an affected twin (not recorded which).

This rearrangement joins TRBV5-1 to TRBJ1-5. The germline V gene has CDR1 SGHRS and CDR2 YFSETQ. The CDR3 length is 15 residues. The CDR3 is CASREGTLGNQPQHF.

This chain uses TRBV20-1 with TRBJ2-7; as DNA is missing, the TRBD1 call by TCRdb cannot be tested. CDR3 length: 13 amino acids. Germline V lookup: CDR1 DFQATT, CDR2 SNEGSKA (reference sequence). This CDR3 reads CSARSGTHNEQYF.

The chain combines TRBV9 with TRBJ1-3. CDR1 SGDLS and CDR2 YYNGEE come from the germline V gene. This CDR3 is 13 amino acids long. The CDR3 loop reads CASSANTGNTIYF.

The gene calls are TRBV7-9 and TRBJ2-5. From germline, CDR1 is SEHNR and CDR2 FQNEAQ (reference sequence). The CDR3 contains 15 residues. CDR3 loop: CASSLEVERQETQYF.

The chain links TRBV5-1 to TRBJ2-1. This CDR3 region has 11 residues. The germline gives CDR1 SGHRS, CDR2 YFSETQ. CDR3 sequence reads: CASGDYNEQFF.

V is TRBV5-1 and J is TRBJ2-7; TCRdb returns TRBD2, unconfirmable since there is no DNA. Looked up from germline, CDR1 is SGHRS and CDR2 is YFSETQ. The CDR3 contains 16 residues. The CDR3: CASSTDGLRSSYEQYF.

The chain joins TRBV9 to TRBJ2-1; the TRBD2 assignment by TCRdb is unverifiable without DNA. Germline loops: CDR1 SGDLS, CDR2 YYNGEE. CDR3 length: 14 amino acids. CDR3 sequence: CASSLSGNDNEQFF.

The chain carries TRBV7-2 and TRBJ2-3; TCRdb indicates TRBD1, and absent DNA this call remains unverified. The germline V gene has CDR1 SGHTA and CDR2 FQGNSA. The CDR3 is 13 residues long. CDR3 amino acids: CASSDRHTDTQYF. Drawing the rest from reference TRBV7-2 and TRBJ2-3, the complete variable domain is GAGVSQSPSNKVTEKGKDVELRCDPISGHTALYWYRQSLGQGLEFLIYFQGNSAPDKSGLPSDRFSAERTGGSVSTLTIQRTQQEDSAVYLCASSDRHTDTQYFGPGTRLTVL.

This sequence joins TRBV6-2 or TRBV6-3 and TRBJ2-7; the D call of TRBD1 rests on TCRdb alone, since no DNA is present to check it. The CDR3 has 12 residues. Germline CDR1 reads MNHEY; CDR2 reads SVGEGT. The chain's CDR3 is CASKDRVDEQYF.

J is TRBJ2-3 and V is TRBV21-1; without DNA, the TCRdb call of TRBD1 cannot be checked. TRBV21-1 is an annotated pseudogene. The CDR3 spans 22 residues. CDR3 sequence reads: CASSTTGTGYWRDVKGTDTQYF.

The chain is built from TRBV7-3 and TRBJ2-3. The CDR3 runs to 14 residues. CDR1 is SGHTA and CDR2 is FQGTGA in the germline V gene. This CDR3 is CASSLTDGTDTQYF.

This chain connects TRBV7-2 to TRBJ2-7; TCRdb's assignment of TRBD2 cannot be checked, as there is no DNA. The length of the CDR3 is 15 residues. From germline, CDR1 is SGHTA and CDR2 FQGNSA. This CDR3 reads CASSLGGAGGYEQYF.

V usage is TRBV7-2 and J usage is TRBJ2-3. This CDR3 has 13 residues. Germline lookup yields CDR1 SGHTA and CDR2 FQGNSA. The CDR3 sequence: CASSLVLTDTQYF.

The chain combines TRBV4-1 with TRBJ1-2. Germline V gene sequence: CDR1 MGHRA, CDR2 YSYEKL. The CDR3 sequence is 13 residues long. The CDR3 region is CASSQGRDYGYTF.

The V gene is TRBV20-1, the J gene TRBJ2-3; TCRdb's D gene call, TRBD1, goes unchecked for lack of DNA. Germline CDR1 DFQATT, CDR2 SNEGSKA (reference sequence). The CDR3 spans 12 residues. CDR3: CSASRAEDTQYF.

The rearrangement links TRBV6-5 to TRBJ1-6; the TCRdb call, TRBD1, lacks DNA for checking. This CDR3 spans 18 amino acids. Germline V gene sequence: CDR1 MNHEY, CDR2 SVGAGI. The CDR3 loop reads CASSYLPGESSYNSPLHF.

The chain recombines TRBV12-3 or TRBV12-4 with TRBJ1-6; TCRdb's D gene call, TRBD1, goes unchecked for lack of DNA. The CDR3 runs 12 residues. The CDR3 sequence: CASTLGHRPLHF.

The J gene is TRBJ2-7, the V gene TRBV20-1; TCRdb indicates TRBD2, and absent DNA this call remains unverified. Germline-derived CDR1 and CDR2 are DFQATT and SNEGSKA (reference sequence). This CDR3 is built from 16 residues. CDR3 region: CSARDWSSGKYYEQYF.

The V gene is TRBV20-1, the J gene TRBJ1-5. This CDR3 spans 13 amino acids. Germline CDR1 is DFQATT and CDR2 is SNEGSKA (reference sequence). The CDR3 loop reads CSASPVSNQPQHF.

The rearrangement links TRBV5-1 to TRBJ2-1. This CDR3 spans 17 amino acids. From germline, CDR1 is SGHRS and CDR2 YFSETQ. The CDR3 reads CASSLGSVAGSYNEQFF.

The chain carries TRBV7-9 and TRBJ1-1; the TCRdb call, TRBD1, lacks DNA for checking. This CDR3 region has 14 residues. The germline V gene encodes CDR1 SEHNR and CDR2 FQNEAQ (reference sequence). CDR3 sequence reads: CASSTGQANTEAFF.

The rearrangement joins TRBV6-6 to TRBJ2-1. The germline V gene encodes CDR1 MNHNY and CDR2 SVGAGI (reference sequence). The CDR3 is 12 residues long. The CDR3 sequence is CAGSLQENEQFF.

The V call is TRBV29-1, the J call TRBJ2-1; with no DNA, the TCRdb D assignment of TRBD1 cannot be verified. The CDR3 totals 13 residues. CDR1 SQVTM and CDR2 ANQGSEA come from the germline V gene. The CDR3 protein is CSVDDPSGDEQFF.

The J gene is TRBJ2-5, the V gene TRBV20-1. Germline V gives CDR1 DFQATT, CDR2 SNEGSKA (reference sequence). The CDR3 totals 14 residues. The CDR3 loop reads CSARYSSGQETQYF.

The rearrangement uses TRBV5-1 and TRBJ1-4. The CDR3 is 14 residues long. Germline CDR1 reads SGHRS; CDR2 reads YFSETQ. The CDR3 reads CASSSLSETEKLFF.

The V and J genes are TRBV7-2 and TRBJ2-5; with no DNA, the TCRdb D assignment of TRBD1 cannot be verified. Germline assignment: CDR1 SGHTA and CDR2 FQGNSA. CDR3 length: 15 residues. This CDR3 reads CASSLQGPGQETQYF.

This sequence joins TRBV5-5 and TRBJ1-5; TCRdb picks TRBD1, but there is no DNA to check that call. The germline CDR1 and CDR2 sequences are SGHKS and YYEKEE (reference sequence). The CDR3 is 14 amino acids. CDR3 protein: CASSLWQGDQPQHF. Combining the CDR3 with reference TRBV5-5 and TRBJ1-5 gives the whole variable domain DAGVTQSPTHLIKTRGQQVTLRCSPISGHKSVSWYQQVLGQGPQFIFQYYEKEERGRGNFPDRFSARQFPNYSSELNVNALLLGDSALYLCASSLWQGDQPQHFGDGTRLSIL.

The V gene is TRBV12-3 or TRBV12-4, the J gene TRBJ1-5; the TCRdb call, TRBD1, lacks DNA for checking. CDR3 length equals 14 residues. The CDR3 is CASTLWGNNQPQHF.

The CDR3 sequence: CASSSWDREGSEQYF. V is TRBV7-2 and J is TRBJ2-7; TCRdb selects TRBD1, and the lack of DNA leaves this call unchecked. The germline V gene has CDR1 SGHTA and CDR2 FQGNSA. The CDR3 extends over 15 amino acids.

CDR3 residues: CATEDRVSYEQYF. The chain combines TRBV24-1 with TRBJ2-7; TCRdb returns TRBD1, unconfirmable since there is no DNA. The germline gives CDR1 KGHDR, CDR2 SFDVKD. The CDR3 loop spans 13 amino acids.

This sequence joins TRBV28 and TRBJ2-3; TCRdb lists TRBD2, though no DNA is available to test this call. This CDR3 contains 19 residues. The germline V gene encodes CDR1 MDHEN and CDR2 SYDVKM. The chain's CDR3 is CASSLPRRSGRAELMTQYF.